Presented here are 25 T cell receptor beta chains from one specimen sequenced in a study of blood T cell repertoires in COVID-19. Method: immunoSEQ multiplex PCR; TCRdb's copy keeps in-frame clones and lacks some. This table holds 140,000 or so clones, around 81% found once. Sample: peripheral blood. The receptors were sampled from a human donor in a cohort sampled during active COVID-19.

The V call is TRBV28, the J call TRBJ2-3, with D tentatively TRBD1 (7 bases). Trimming left V 4 bases short and J 4 bases short, with 24 bases between. The CDR3 is 18 residues long. Germline assignment: CDR1 MDHEN and CDR2 SYDVKM. This CDR3 reads CASSSRSVRQGGADTQYF. The CDR3 nucleotides read TGTGCCAGCAGTTCCCGGTCCGTTCGACAGGGAGGCGCAGATACGCAGTATTTT.

The table lists this clone with a few counts. Additional DNA sequences in this sample encode the identical CDR3. The rearrangement joins TRBV11-2 to TRBJ2-5, with 9 nucleotides matching TRBD1. V shed 5 bases and J 5 bases; nucleotides not matched to a gene: 3. Germline V gives CDR1 SGHAT, CDR2 FQNNGV. The CDR3 has 13 residues. The CDR3 nucleotides read TGTGCCAGCAGCCCCGACAGGGGGGAGACCCAGTACTTC. The encoded protein is CASSPDRGETQYF. Combining the CDR3 with reference TRBV11-2 and TRBJ2-5 gives the whole variable domain EAGVAQSPRYKIIEKRQSVAFWCNPISGHATLYWYQQILGQGPKLLIQFQNNGVVDDSQLPKDRFSAERLKGVDSTLKIQPAKLEDSAVYLCASSPDRGETQYFGPGTRLLVL.

The V gene is TRBV19, the J gene TRBJ1-5, with D possibly TRBD1 on 5 matching bases. The CDR3 has 15 amino acids. Germline V gene lookup returns CDR1 LNHDA and CDR2 SQIVND (reference sequence). The ends were cut back, 6 bases at V and 4 bases at J, with 16 bases in the middle. CDR3 in DNA: TGTGCCAGTAGCTCCGAGGGACTCTCTAATCAGCCCCAGCATTTT. Protein product: CASSSEGLSNQPQHF.

CDR3: CASSQDSPTSATNYEQYF. In nucleotides, the CDR3 is TGTGCCAGCAGCCAAGATTCCCCGACTAGCGCGACCAACTACGAGCAGTACTTC. The chain employs TRBV3-1 (or the pseudogene TRBV3-2) and TRBJ2-7, with 8 bases matching TRBD2. Germline CDR1 is LGHDT and CDR2 is YNNKEL (reference sequence). This CDR3 has 18 amino acids. The V gene end was trimmed by 0 bases and the J gene end by 3 bases; junction bases not matched to a gene: 13.

This chain links TRBV6-1 with TRBJ2-5; 9 bases agree with TRBD1. Germline V gene lookup returns CDR1 MNHNS and CDR2 SASEGT. There are 14 residues in the CDR3. After removal of 1 base from V and 4 bases from J, the junction contained 1 base not matched to a gene. CDR3 DNA sequence: TGTGCCAGCAGTGAAGGGGACAGGGCAGAGACCCAGTACTTC. Translated, it gives CASSEGDRAETQYF.

With regard to this clone: A junction end diverges from the germline sequence, so it may reflect a read error. The chain has TRBV7-2 and TRBJ1-3; D call uncertain. The CDR3 contains 14 residues. CDR1 and CDR2 from the germline V gene are SGHTA and FQGNSA. Written as DNA, the CDR3 is TGTGCCAGCACCTTAACAGTCTCTGGAAACACCATATATTTT. Translation: CASTLTVSGNTIYF.

V gene TRBV9 combines with J gene TRBJ1-1, with D perhaps TRBD1 (5 bases). The CDR3 covers 16 residues. The V and J ends lost 1 base and 1 base respectively, with 14 bases between them. Germline V gene sequence: CDR1 SGDLS, CDR2 YYNGEE. The CDR3 nucleotides read TGTGCCAGCAGCGTAAGTTGGCAGGGTAGGAACACTGAAGCTTTCTTT. Translated, it gives CASSVSWQGRNTEAFF.

V and J are TRBV5-1 and TRBJ2-7, with D tentatively TRBD1 (6 bases). The CDR3 contains 17 residues. Trimming removed 4 bases at V and 1 base at J, with 21 bases between. CDR1 and CDR2 (germline): SGHRS, YFSETQ. The CDR3 region is CASSALPTGLLSYEQYF. As DNA, the CDR3 is TGCGCCAGCAGCGCCCTCCCCACAGGGTTACTTTCCTACGAGCAGTACTTC.

This chain uses TRBV27 with TRBJ2-7; a weak D match, TRBD1 (6 bases). Per the germline V gene, CDR1 is MNHEY and CDR2 is SMNVEV (reference sequence). V lost 6 bases and J lost 6, with 18 bases in between. The CDR3 extends over 14 amino acids. The CDR3 region is CASRAGTTYGEQYF. The CDR3 bases are TGTGCCAGCAGAGCCGGGACAACTTATGGCGAGCAGTACTTC.

This clone was seen more than once but under ten times. The chain recombines TRBV3-1 (or the pseudogene TRBV3-2) with TRBJ2-7; tentatively, D is TRBD1 (6 bases). V dropped 4 bases and J dropped 0 bases, with 10 bases sitting between them. Germline assignment: CDR1 LGHDT and CDR2 YNNKEL (reference sequence). CDR3 length: 14 residues. CDR3 sequence (DNA): TGTGCCAGCAGCCGACAACAGGGCTCCTACGAGCAGTACTTC. Its protein product is CASSRQQGSYEQYF.

The chain links TRBV24-1 to TRBJ2-4; 8 nucleotides align to TRBD1. The ends lost 7 bases at V and 0 bases at J; junction bases unmatched: 4. CDR1 is KGHDR, CDR2 SFDVKD, per germline. This CDR3 region has 15 residues. CDR3 bases: TGTGCCACCAGCTCGACAGGGGAAGCCAAAAACATTCAGTACTTC. Translated: CATSSTGEAKNIQYF.

V usage is TRBV19 and J usage is TRBJ2-1; D may be TRBD2 (6 bases). The CDR3 has 16 amino acids. V was cut by 4 bases and J by 2 bases, with 15 bases left in between. The germline V gene has CDR1 LNHDA and CDR2 SQIVND (reference sequence). CDR3 sequence reads: CASSSGRAGPYNEQFF. CDR3 DNA: TGTGCCAGTAGTAGCGGGCGGGCGGGACCCTACAATGAGCAGTTCTTC.

The V gene is TRBV7-9, the J gene TRBJ1-2; 9 bases align to TRBD1. The CDR3 is 15 amino acids. With 5 bases clipped from V and 6 bases from J, the junction kept 10 bases outside the gene matches. Germline CDR1 reads SEHNR; CDR2 reads FQNEAQ (reference sequence). CDR3 nucleotide sequence: TGTGCCAGCAGCAACCCGGGACAGGGAGTACATGGCTACACCTTC. It specifies CASSNPGQGVHGYTF.

This chain connects TRBV6-5 to TRBJ1-2, with D possibly matching TRBD1 (6 bases). The CDR3 sequence is 13 residues long. Trimming shortened V by 0 bases and J by 9 bases, and 11 bases separated the two germline ends. Germline CDR1 reads MNHEY; CDR2 reads SVGAGI. The CDR3: CASSYSKDRSYTF. In DNA form, the CDR3 reads TGTGCCAGCAGTTACTCTAAAGACAGGAGCTACACCTTC.

This chain links TRBV6-4 with TRBJ2-1; D gene unclear. There are 13 residues in the CDR3. V shed 3 bases and J shed 3 bases, with 6 bases lying between them. Germline loops: CDR1 MRHNA, CDR2 SNTAGT. The CDR3 here is CASSESSYNEQFF. In nucleotides, the CDR3 is TGTGCCAGCAGTGAGTCTAGCTACAATGAGCAGTTCTTC.

V gene TRBV6-5 combines with J gene TRBJ2-2; D might be TRBD1 (6 bases). The CDR3 totals 14 residues. CDR1 is MNHEY and CDR2 is SVGAGI in the germline V gene. V was cut by 5 bases and J by 9 bases, with 16 bases left in between. CDR3 bases: TGTGCCAGCAGTCGACGGGACACAGAGAGGGAGCTGTTTTTT. It specifies CASSRRDTERELFF.

In its sample, this clone was seen a few times. The rearrangement uses TRBV27 and TRBJ1-2; a possible D gene is TRBD1 (5 bases). The ends were cut back, 2 bases at V and 0 bases at J, with 19 bases in the middle. CDR1 and CDR2 (germline): MNHEY, SMNVEV (reference sequence). CDR3 size: 18 residues. The CDR3 here is CASSLRTGGDTTNYGYTF. In DNA form, the CDR3 reads TGTGCCAGCAGTTTACGGACCGGGGGTGACACAACTAACTATGGCTACACCTTC.

The chain uses TRBV28 and TRBJ1-4; 7 bases align to TRBD1. CDR3 length: 16 residues. CDR1 and CDR2 from the germline V gene are MDHEN and SYDVKM. Germline trimming cut 3 bases from V and 5 bases from J; bases unmatched to any gene: 9. CDR3 in DNA: TGTGCCAGCAGTTTCCTTTTTCTACAGGGGAATGAAAAACTGTTTTTT. It codes for CASSFLFLQGNEKLFF.

This clone was observed a handful of times. This chain connects TRBV6-2 or TRBV6-3 to TRBJ1-5, with D maybe TRBD1 (6 bases). V shed 1 base and J shed 0 bases, with 16 bases lying between them. The length of the CDR3 is 18 residues. The germline gives CDR1 MNHEY, CDR2 SVGEGT. The CDR3 loop is CASSYWGPTGNSNQPQHF. The CDR3, as DNA: TGTGCCAGCAGTTACTGGGGGCCTACAGGAAATAGCAATCAGCCCCAGCATTTT.

The chain employs TRBV6-2 or TRBV6-3 and TRBJ2-7, with 8 bases lining up with TRBD1. CDR1 MNHEY and CDR2 SVGEGT come from the germline V gene. This CDR3 contains 12 residues. V trimming: 5 bases; J trimming: 6 bases; junction bases outside the gene matches: 3. CDR3 residues: CASSRQGFEQYF. The CDR3 DNA reads as TGTGCCAGCAGTAGACAGGGGTTCGAGCAGTACTTC.

This rearrangement joins TRBV7-8 to TRBJ1-4; the D is unclear. This CDR3 spans 19 amino acids. CDR1 SGHVS and CDR2 FQNEAQ come from the germline V gene. V gave up 2 bases and J gave up 4 bases, with 23 bases separating them. CDR3 protein: CASSLFGHPRHSHNEKLFF. Here the CDR3 DNA reads TGTGCCAGCAGCTTATTCGGTCACCCTCGACACAGCCATAATGAAAAACTGTTTTTT. Drawing the rest from reference TRBV7-8 and TRBJ1-4, the complete variable domain is GAGVSQSPRYKVAKRGQDVALRCDPISGHVSLFWYQQALGQGPEFLTYFQNEAQLDKSGLPSDRFFAERPEGSVSTLKIQRTQQEDSAVYLCASSLFGHPRHSHNEKLFFGSGTQLSVL.

V is TRBV7-3 and J is TRBJ2-2, with 7 bases matching TRBD1. The CDR3 spans 14 residues. CDR1 SGHTA and CDR2 FQGTGA come from the germline V gene. With V trimmed by 3 bases and J by 5 bases, 3 bases remained unmatched. The CDR3 DNA reads TGTGCCAGCAGCTTGGGACAGACAACCGGGGAGCTGTTTTTT. Encoded protein: CASSLGQTTGELFF.

The chain employs TRBV19 and TRBJ2-1; 13 nucleotides agree with TRBD2. Unmatched junction bases numbered 8, after V lost 11 bases and J lost 4 bases. Germline values: CDR1 LNHDA, CDR2 SQIVND (reference sequence). The CDR3 runs 15 residues. Here the CDR3 reads CASRWTSGGYNEQFF. CDR3 bases: TGTGCCTCACGATGGACTAGCGGGGGATACAATGAGCAGTTCTTC.

V is TRBV4-1 and J is TRBJ2-6; TRBD1 aligns across 7 bases. This CDR3 has 18 amino acids. V lost 4 bases to trimming and J lost 0 bases; unmatched junction nucleotides: 9. CDR1 and CDR2 (germline): MGHRA, YSYEKL. The CDR3, as DNA: TGCGCCAGCAGCCCCCTAGTGACAGGGTTCTCTGGGGCCAACGTCCTGACTTTC. Protein product: CASSPLVTGFSGANVLTF.

The chain is built from TRBV6-5 and TRBJ2-7, with 7 bases that match TRBD2. The CDR3 sequence is 13 residues long. Germline V lookup: CDR1 MNHEY, CDR2 SVGAGI. V dropped 6 bases and J dropped 5; count of bases not matched to a gene: 7. The CDR3 loop reads CASRTTAGDEQYF. CDR3 DNA sequence: TGTGCCAGCAGAACTACGGCGGGGGACGAGCAGTACTTC.